This note documents a single T cell receptor beta chain sequence. This specimen comes from a study of blood T cell repertoires in COVID-19. The ends lost 3 bases at V and 4 bases at J; junction bases unmatched: 5. From germline, CDR1 is SGHDT and CDR2 YYEEEE. CDR3 length: 14 amino acids. Clones were sequenced by immunoSEQ multiplex PCR, and TCRdb holds only the in-frame ones, with some missing. The sample yields a few hundred thousand clones, 90% seen once. The rearrangement links TRBV5-6 to TRBJ1-2; 8 nucleotides line up with TRBD1. The specimen sequenced was peripheral blood. The receptor was isolated from a woman aged 25 to 45 with COVID-19, enrolled during active disease. The CDR3 nucleotides read TGTGCCAGCAGCTCCGGACAGGGATTCTATGGCTACACCTTC. Amino acid sequence: CASSSGQGFYGYTF.